These 16 T cell receptor beta chains were all obtained from the same sample, sequenced in a study of blood T cell repertoires in COVID-19. Profiling relied on immunoSEQ multiplex PCR, and the TCRdb table lists in-frame clones only, not all of them. The sample includes 180,000 or so clones, approximately 91% of them seen just once. The material sequenced was PBMCs or T cells enriched from blood (not recorded which). These receptors originate from a woman aged 18-29 years who had recovered from COVID-19.

The chain links TRBV5-1 to TRBJ2-7; TRBD1 aligns across 8 bases. The junction had 8 bases not matched to a gene; V was cut back by 5 bases and J by 4 bases. CDR1 SGHRS and CDR2 YFSETQ come from the germline V gene. The CDR3 consists of 14 residues. CDR3 coding DNA: TGCGCCAGCAGAGTGGGACAGGCGTTTTACGAGCAGTACTTC. This gives the protein CASRVGQAFYEQYF.

The chain links TRBV9 to TRBJ2-3, with TRBD1 identical over 7 bases. Germline loops: CDR1 SGDLS, CDR2 YYNGEE. The V segment lost 7 bases and the J segment 2 bases; nucleotides outside the gene matches: 10. CDR3 length equals 15 residues. The CDR3 sequence is CASCRQGRVTDTQYF. The CDR3 DNA sequence: TGTGCCAGCTGTCGACAGGGACGGGTCACAGATACGCAGTATTTT.

This chain connects TRBV6-2 or TRBV6-3 to TRBJ2-7; D unresolved. The CDR3 runs to 13 residues. V was pared by 2 bases and J by 3 bases, with 8 bases between. Germline loops: CDR1 MNHEY, CDR2 SVGEGT. The CDR3 here is CASSYMRIYEQYF. CDR3 DNA: TGTGCCAGCAGTTACATGCGGATCTACGAGCAGTACTTC.

This chain links TRBV6-5 with TRBJ1-2; D might be TRBD1 (5 bases). CDR1 is MNHEY, CDR2 SVGAGI, per germline. This CDR3 is 13 amino acids long. V dropped 10 bases and J dropped 0 bases, with 12 bases sitting between them. The CDR3 spells CATPDRANYGYTF. For the CDR3, the DNA is TGTGCCACCCCTGACAGAGCTAACTATGGCTACACCTTC.

This chain uses TRBV7-9 with TRBJ2-5; tentatively, D is TRBD2 (5 bases). V shed 5 bases and J shed 4 bases, with 17 bases lying between them. Looked up from germline, CDR1 is SEHNR and CDR2 is FQNEAQ (reference sequence). The CDR3 loop spans 15 amino acids. The CDR3 loop reads CASSPLWRAGETQYF. The CDR3 DNA sequence: TGTGCCAGCAGCCCTCTCTGGCGGGCTGGAGAGACCCAGTACTTC.

This chain joins TRBV5-1 and TRBJ2-7, with 11 positions matching TRBD2. With V trimmed by 0 bases and J by 0 bases, 5 bases remained unmatched. This CDR3 has 17 residues. Germline CDR1 reads SGHRS; CDR2 reads YFSETQ. Written as DNA, the CDR3 is TGCGCCAGCAGCTTGGCCAGGACTAGCGGGCACTCCTACGAGCAGTACTTC. Translated, it gives CASSLARTSGHSYEQYF. Based on the CDR3 plus reference TRBV5-1 and TRBJ2-7, the full variable domain is KAGVTQTPRYLIKTRGQQVTLSCSPISGHRSVSWYQQTPGQGLQFLFEYFSETQRNKGNFPGRFSGRQFSNSRSEMNVSTLELGDSALYLCASSLARTSGHSYEQYFGPGTRLTVT.

In its sample, this clone was seen a few times. This chain joins TRBV5-1 and TRBJ2-7, with 10 nucleotides matching TRBD2. CDR1 and CDR2 (germline): SGHRS, YFSETQ. Losses at the gene ends were 4 bases for V and 5 bases for J; bases not matched to a gene: 9. The CDR3 contains 15 residues. The CDR3 nucleotides read TGCGCCAGCAGCGCTGGTCTAGCGGGAGTCAACGAGCAGTACTTC. Protein: CASSAGLAGVNEQYF.

This rearrangement joins TRBV15 to TRBJ1-6; D gene ambiguous. CDR3 length: 15 residues. V lost 1 base and J 10 bases, leaving 14 bases between the germline ends. Germline lookup yields CDR1 LNHNV and CDR2 YYDKDF (reference sequence). In DNA, the CDR3 is TGTGCCACCAGCAGAGTGAAGGAGGGTGGATCACCCCTCCACTTT. Protein product: CATSRVKEGGSPLHF.

The chain employs TRBV27 and TRBJ2-3; 7 positions agree with TRBD2. CDR1 and CDR2 from the germline V gene are MNHEY and SMNVEV (reference sequence). This CDR3 is 15 amino acids long. The V gene end was trimmed by 2 bases and the J gene end by 5 bases; junction bases not matched to a gene: 7. This CDR3 reads CASSLGGGGGDTQYF. The DNA of the CDR3 is TGTGCCAGCAGTTTAGGCGGGGGTGGAGGAGATACGCAGTATTTT.

The chain joins TRBV5-5 to TRBJ2-7; the match to TRBD1 covers 7 bases. The V gene's germline CDR1 is SGHKS and CDR2 YYEKEE (reference sequence). V shed 5 bases, J shed 4 bases, and the junction held 9 bases outside the gene matches. The CDR3 runs 14 residues. The CDR3 protein is CASRIRQGGYEQYF. The CDR3 region has the DNA TGTGCCAGCAGGATTAGACAGGGCGGGTACGAGCAGTACTTC.

This clone was seen only once. This sequence joins TRBV9 and TRBJ2-5; D may be TRBD2 (5 bases). Germline V gene sequence: CDR1 SGDLS, CDR2 YYNGEE. The CDR3 runs to 14 residues. The V end lost 0 bases, the J end lost 1 base, and 7 bases lay between the germline ends. The CDR3 loop reads CASSVGGRQETQYF. Written as DNA, the CDR3 is TGTGCCAGCAGCGTAGGCGGGCGCCAAGAGACCCAGTACTTC. Together with reference TRBV9 and TRBJ2-5, the CDR3 gives the full variable domain: DSGVTQTPKHLITATGQRVTLRCSPRSGDLSVYWYQQSLDQGLQFLIQYYNGEERAKGNILERFSAQQFPDLHSELNLSSLELGDSALYFCASSVGGRQETQYFGPGTRLLVL.

The chain combines TRBV3-1 (or the pseudogene TRBV3-2) with TRBJ2-3; a weak D match, TRBD2 (6 bases). Germline CDR1 and CDR2: LGHDT and YNNKEL (reference sequence). Trimming pared 2 bases from V and 1 base from J, leaving 10 bases between. The CDR3 runs to 15 residues. CDR3 region: CASSQTAGGTDTQYF. The DNA for the CDR3 is TGTGCCAGCAGCCAAACAGCGGGTGGCACAGATACGCAGTATTTT.

This clone was observed once. The chain employs TRBV7-6 and TRBJ2-5, with 12 bases that match TRBD2. The CDR3 contains 15 residues. The V segment lost 4 bases and the J segment 5 bases; nucleotides outside the gene matches: 5. The germline gives CDR1 SGHVS, CDR2 FNYEAQ. The CDR3 loop reads CASSSLAGGVETQYF. The CDR3 region has the DNA TGTGCCAGCAGCTCACTAGCGGGAGGCGTGGAGACCCAGTACTTC.

This chain joins TRBV20-1 and TRBJ1-5; 7 nucleotides line up with TRBD1. Trimming took 3 bases from V and 5 from J; bases not matched to a gene: 4. Germline V lookup: CDR1 DFQATT, CDR2 SNEGSKA (reference sequence). The CDR3 spans 13 residues. In DNA form, the CDR3 reads TGCAGTGCTAGTAATCAGGGGGATCAGCCCCAGCATTTT. Protein sequence: CSASNQGDQPQHF.

The rearrangement uses TRBV7-9 and TRBJ2-3; 8 bases fit TRBD2. CDR3 size: 15 residues. Germline CDR1 and CDR2: SEHNR and FQNEAQ (reference sequence). V lost 7 bases and J lost 2; bases outside the gene matches: 8. CDR3 bases: TGTGCCAGCACCAGCGGGACTAGGAACACAGATACGCAGTATTTT. This encodes CASTSGTRNTDTQYF.

V is TRBV10-3 and J is TRBJ2-1; a weak D match, TRBD1 (8 bases). Deletions cut 7 bases from V and 8 bases from J, with 21 bases between. The CDR3 extends over 15 amino acids. Germline values: CDR1 ENHRY, CDR2 SYGVKD. The CDR3 bases are TGTGCCATCAACACCTACAGGGGGGGAGGCGATGAGCAGTTCTTC. Translating it yields CAINTYRGGGDEQFF.